These T cell receptor beta chains were read from a single sample in a study of cytomegalovirus exposure and HLA in healthy donors. Profiling relied on immunoSEQ multiplex PCR, and the TCRdb table lists in-frame clones only, not all of them. The top ten clones hold approximately 1.2% of a sample with some 130,000 clones, over 60% of them seen once. Specimen: PBMCs. Receptor source: a male donor in good health and CMV-seropositive. Both conserved end residues are trimmed from each CDR3. D genes are given only for firm matches.

d_call | v_call | cdr3_aa
TRBD2 | TRBV5-1 | ASSLLGTSGYYEQY
TRBD1 | TRBV19 | ASSISDVRGDTQY
TRBD1 | TRBV6-6 | ASSSKQGNNEQF
TRBD2 | TRBV9 | ASSVESSGGYLLTDTQY
NA | TRBV6-1 | ASMRRSHGYT
NA | TRBV13 | ASSLEFGMASARETQY
NA | TRBV28 | ASSSGGGGSFNEQF
TRBD2 | TRBV29-1 | SVEEGRAPTDTQY
NA | TRBV4-1 | ASSQEQGINEKLF
NA | TRBV5-6 | ASSSYRVRQY
TRBD2 | TRBV9 | ASSLLAGAEETQY
NA | TRBV2 | ASSEFTSRMGGYT
TRBD1 | TRBV5-1 | ASSSDRGNEKLF
NA | TRBV4-1 | ASSPVSRSSYEQY
TRBD1 | TRBV7-9 | ASSLADRGSSGANVLT
NA | TRBV6-1 | ASSEGGGAYEQY
NA | TRBV6-6 | ASSTQGQNQPQH
TRBD1 | TRBV10-1 | ASSPGGKRHEQY
NA | TRBV18 | ASSPVSLGQSYNEQF
TRBD1 | TRBV9 | ASSGGGQGLGTNEKLF
TRBD2 | TRBV4-1 | ASSQDWPSGGANEQF
NA | TRBV27 | ASSLTANYGYT